This T cell receptor beta chain was identified during a study of blood T cell repertoires in COVID-19 (dated by TCRdb to 2018 to 2020). Turning to the overall study: The collaborator samples originated in the United States, Italy and Spain and spanned the acute and convalescent phases of COVID-19. Where available, HLA class I and class II types were obtained from metadata supplied by the sample provider rather than from assay-based typing. The material from the prospective study consisted of cDNA or gDNA derived from T cells, B-cell-depleted T cells, or PBMCs. Sample metadata almost always included a de-identified subject ID, COVID-19 status, age in years and sex. The samples were drawn from two sources: the first 160 participants of the ongoing ImmuneRACE study, and 1,200 or so subjects contributed by 6 global collaborators. The repertoires were released in a freely available public database intended as a resource for research on the immune response to SARS-CoV-2. The dataset comprised deeply sampled blood TCRbeta repertoires from subjects exposed to, actively infected with, or recovered from COVID-19. On the study overall, not on this receptor specifically: The quantity of clinical and demographic metadata differed by source and by participant and was supplied without curation.

TCRbeta CDR3 regions were amplified from genomic DNA by means of the immunoSEQ Assay, a bias-controlled multiplex PCR. In the source study's methods: The number of nucleated cells in each sample was estimated from the amplification of reference gene primers within the assay. Sequence reads were collapsed and filtered to measure the absolute abundance of every unique TCRbeta CDR3 rearrangement. Productive Simpson clonality was computed per sample as the square root of Simpson's diversity index over productive rearrangements. Sourced from immuneACCESS, this table was stored by TCRdb with only in-frame sequences that have V and J called. A share of the clones is absent; for the studies checked, an unresolved V gene accounts for under half, and the remainder has no known explanation. V and J calls and clone size are copied from that table; D and trimming were computed from the DNA. In all, the sample holds some 120,000 clones, and approximately 83% of those were seen once. The top ten clonotypes cover around 15% of the sample.

This clone was seen a handful of times. The specificity of this receptor is unknown. Base qualities were left out, and no much larger clone turns up one base away. Whole blood was collected in K2EDTA tubes by collaborating institutions according to the institutions' own protocols. For TCRbeta analysis, collaborators shipped samples as frozen whole blood, isolated PBMCs, or DNA extracted from either of those sample types. Cut back by 5 bases and 8 bases, the V and J ends lie 16 bases apart. The germline V gene gives CDR1 as SGHDT and CDR2 as YYEEEE. From the cysteine through the phenylalanine, the CDR3 covers 13 amino acids. Here the CDR3 DNA is all that survives: 39 bases in frame from base 1.

The source of this sequence is a woman in her 50s with acute or convalescent COVID-19. The chain couples TRBV5-6 to TRBJ2-5, with TRBD1 perhaps the D gene, on 6 matching bases. Sequences were obtained from peripheral blood. The CDR3 protein is CASSTGTLGTQYF. The bases are TGTGCCAGCAGTACAGGGACCCTAGGTACCCAGTACTTC.